This TCR beta chain appears in the sequencing data of a study of blood T cells in healthy people across ages. Overall study findings and caveats: In the absence of known donor CMV status, changes in expanded clonotypes were possibly confounded.

The second PCR ran roughly 6 to 11 cycles with a sample-barcoded 5' primer and J-beta primers. Using its own MiXCR run on the 5' RACE reads, TCRdb lists one record per CDR3 protein. Among over 600,000 distinct CDR3 sequences listed, 46% were seen once. Total RNA was extracted at no less than 6 micrograms per sample. This clonotype was counted ten times or more. The antigen is undetermined. Looked up from germline, CDR1 is MNHNY and CDR2 is SVGAGI (reference sequence). Germline trimming cut 2 bases from V and 3 bases from J; bases unmatched to any gene: 6. This CDR3 is built from 16 residues. Specimen: blood. The sequence came from a man aged 80 or over in good health. The V call is TRBV6-6, the J call TRBJ1-5, with 8 nucleotides matching TRBD1. DNA for the CDR3: TGTGCCAGCAGTTACCACCTGGACAGGGACAATCAGCCCCAGCATTTT. Translated: CASSYHLDRDNQPQHF.